This T cell receptor (beta chain) was identified in a study of blood T cells in healthy people across ages. A J-beta primer mix and a sample-barcoded 5' primer were used in a second PCR of about 7 to 12 cycles. TCRdb reprocessed the 5' RACE reads with MiXCR, giving one entry per CDR3 protein. The table lists about 800,000 distinct CDR3 sequences, roughly 25% of them singletons. This clonotype was found a few times. This sample was also put to use in a study of T cells of mothers and their children.

The material sequenced was blood. This clonotype originated in a boy between 10 and 17 years old in good health.

This chain's CDR3 is CASSLRDGAQHF. The DNA for the CDR3 is TGTGCCAGCAGCCTCCGAGACGGGGCTCAGCATTTT. The chain uses TRBV3-1 and TRBJ1-5, with a weak D call TRBD1 (5 bases). V lost 4 bases to trimming and J lost 13 bases, with 14 bases between them. Germline V CDR1 and CDR2: LGHDT, YNNKEL (reference sequence). The CDR3 is made up of 12 amino acids.